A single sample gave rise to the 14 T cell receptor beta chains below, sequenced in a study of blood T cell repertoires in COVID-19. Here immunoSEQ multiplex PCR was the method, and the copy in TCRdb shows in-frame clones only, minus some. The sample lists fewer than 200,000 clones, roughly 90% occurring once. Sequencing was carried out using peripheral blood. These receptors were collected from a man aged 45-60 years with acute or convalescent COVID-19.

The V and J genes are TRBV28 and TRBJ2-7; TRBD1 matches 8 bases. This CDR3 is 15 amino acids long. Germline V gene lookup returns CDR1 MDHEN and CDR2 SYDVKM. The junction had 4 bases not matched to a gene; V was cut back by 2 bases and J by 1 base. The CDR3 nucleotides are TGTGCCAGCAGTTTAGACAGGGGTTCTTCCTACGAGCAGTACTTC. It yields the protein CASSLDRGSSYEQYF.

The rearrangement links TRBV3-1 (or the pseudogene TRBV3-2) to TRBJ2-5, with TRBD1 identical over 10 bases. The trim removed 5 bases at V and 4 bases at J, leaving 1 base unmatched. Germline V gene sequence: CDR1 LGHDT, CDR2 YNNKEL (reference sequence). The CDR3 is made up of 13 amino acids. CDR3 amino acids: CASSWDRGETQYF. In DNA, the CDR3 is TGTGCCAGCAGCTGGGACAGGGGAGAGACCCAGTACTTC.

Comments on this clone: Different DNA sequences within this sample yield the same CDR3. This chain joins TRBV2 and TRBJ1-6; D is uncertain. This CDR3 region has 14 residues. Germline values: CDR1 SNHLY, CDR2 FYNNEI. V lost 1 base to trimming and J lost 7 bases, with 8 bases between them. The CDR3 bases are TGTGCCAGCAGTGAAGGGAGGAGAAATTCACCCCTCCACTTT. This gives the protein CASSEGRRNSPLHF.

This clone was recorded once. The CDR3 loop is CASSPTWRNNSPLHF. The CDR3 DNA sequence: TGTGCCAGCAGCCCCACGTGGAGAAATAATTCACCCCTCCACTTT. J is TRBJ1-6 and V is TRBV5-6; D remains ambiguous. The CDR3 loop spans 15 amino acids. V lost 4 bases to trimming and J lost 5 bases, with 13 bases between them. Germline loops: CDR1 SGHDT, CDR2 YYEEEE.

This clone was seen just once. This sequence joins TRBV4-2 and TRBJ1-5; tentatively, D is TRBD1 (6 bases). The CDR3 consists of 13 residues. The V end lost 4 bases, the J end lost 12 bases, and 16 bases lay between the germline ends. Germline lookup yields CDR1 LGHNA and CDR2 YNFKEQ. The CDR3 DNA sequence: TGTGCCAGCAGCCTAGCATCAGGGGATTTCCAGCATTTT. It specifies CASSLASGDFQHF.

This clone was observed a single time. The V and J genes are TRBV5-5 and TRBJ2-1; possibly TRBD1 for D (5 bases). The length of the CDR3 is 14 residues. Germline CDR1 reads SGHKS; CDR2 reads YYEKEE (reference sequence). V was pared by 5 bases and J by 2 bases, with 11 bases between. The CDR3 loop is CASRAGQTYNEQFF. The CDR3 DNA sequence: TGTGCCAGCAGGGCTGGACAAACCTACAATGAGCAGTTCTTC.

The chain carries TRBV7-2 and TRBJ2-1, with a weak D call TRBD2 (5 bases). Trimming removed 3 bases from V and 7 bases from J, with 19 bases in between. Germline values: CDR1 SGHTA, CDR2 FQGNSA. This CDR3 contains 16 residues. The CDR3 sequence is CASSLGEVGRRNEQFF. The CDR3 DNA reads TGTGCCAGCAGCTTGGGCGAGGTTGGGCGGAGGAATGAGCAGTTCTTC.

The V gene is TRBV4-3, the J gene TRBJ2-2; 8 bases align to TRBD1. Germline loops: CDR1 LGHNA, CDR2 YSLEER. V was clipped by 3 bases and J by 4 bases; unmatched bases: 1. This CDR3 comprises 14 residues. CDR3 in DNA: TGCGCCAGCAGCCAGGGACAGGTCACCGGGGAGCTGTTTTTT. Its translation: CASSQGQVTGELFF.

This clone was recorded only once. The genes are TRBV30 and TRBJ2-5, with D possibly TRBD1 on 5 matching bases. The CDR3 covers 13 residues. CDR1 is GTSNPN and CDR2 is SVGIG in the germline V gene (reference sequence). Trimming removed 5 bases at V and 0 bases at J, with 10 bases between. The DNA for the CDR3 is TGTGCCTGGGAGTACAGGAACCAAGAGACCCAGTACTTC. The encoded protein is CAWEYRNQETQYF.

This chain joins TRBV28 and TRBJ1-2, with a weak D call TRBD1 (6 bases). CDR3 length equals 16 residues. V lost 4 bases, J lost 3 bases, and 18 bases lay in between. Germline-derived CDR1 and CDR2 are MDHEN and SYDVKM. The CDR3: CASSYPGGGGDYGYTF. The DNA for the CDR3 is TGTGCCAGCAGTTATCCCGGGGGCGGGGGTGACTATGGCTACACCTTC.

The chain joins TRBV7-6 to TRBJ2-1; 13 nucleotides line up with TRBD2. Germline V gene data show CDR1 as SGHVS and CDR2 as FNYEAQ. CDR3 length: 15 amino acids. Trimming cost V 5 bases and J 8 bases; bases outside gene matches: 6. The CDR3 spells CASSPTSGGAHEQFF. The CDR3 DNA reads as TGTGCCAGCAGCCCCACTAGCGGGGGGGCGCATGAGCAGTTCTTC.

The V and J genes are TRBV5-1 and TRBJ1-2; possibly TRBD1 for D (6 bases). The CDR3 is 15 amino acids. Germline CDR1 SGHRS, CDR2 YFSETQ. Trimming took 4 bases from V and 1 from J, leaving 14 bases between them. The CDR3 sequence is CASSPVTGNNYGYTF. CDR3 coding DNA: TGCGCCAGCAGCCCGGTGACAGGAAATAACTATGGCTACACCTTC.

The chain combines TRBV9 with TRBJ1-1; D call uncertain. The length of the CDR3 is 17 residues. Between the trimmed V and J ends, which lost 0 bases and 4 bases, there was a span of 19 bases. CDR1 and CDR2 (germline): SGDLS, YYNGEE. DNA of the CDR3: TGTGCCAGCAGCGTAGTGTCAGGCCAACGGCTCGGCACTGAAGCTTTCTTT. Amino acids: CASSVVSGQRLGTEAFF.

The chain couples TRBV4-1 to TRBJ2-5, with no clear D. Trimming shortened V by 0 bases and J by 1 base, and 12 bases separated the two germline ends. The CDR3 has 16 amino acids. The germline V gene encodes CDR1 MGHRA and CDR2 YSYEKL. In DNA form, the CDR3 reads TGCGCCAGCAGCCAAGATCTTGGCGGTACCCAAGAGACCCAGTACTTC. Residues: CASSQDLGGTQETQYF.